The 18 T cell receptor beta chains given below trace back to one sample, sequenced in a study of blood T cell repertoires in COVID-19. TCRdb's table, derived via immunoSEQ multiplex PCR, lists solely in-frame clones and lacks some. The repertoire includes roughly 330,000 clones, over 70% of them detected once, and 1.2% sits in the top ten. What was sequenced was peripheral blood. The receptors were sampled from a woman between 45 and 60 years old with acute or convalescent COVID-19.

The rearrangement links TRBV10-1 to TRBJ2-1; possible D gene TRBD2, 6 bases. Germline V lookup: CDR1 WNHNN, CDR2 SYGVQD (reference sequence). This CDR3 is 17 amino acids long. V dropped 1 base and J dropped 4 bases, with 17 bases sitting between them. The CDR3 DNA reads TGCGCCAGCAGTGAGTTCGTCCATAGCGGACCTTACAATGAGCAGTTCTTC. It yields the protein CASSEFVHSGPYNEQFF.

J is TRBJ2-1 and V is TRBV6-2 or TRBV6-3, with unresolved D. The V and J ends lost 5 bases and 6 bases respectively, with 8 bases between them. The CDR3 length is 12 residues. CDR1 and CDR2 (germline): MNHEY, SVGEGT. CDR3 protein: CASSPYGNEQFF. The DNA of the CDR3 is TGTGCCAGCAGTCCCTACGGCAATGAGCAGTTCTTC.

V gene TRBV6-5 combines with J gene TRBJ1-3; TRBD1 is a possible D gene (5 bases). Trimming stripped 6 bases from V and 4 bases from J, with 7 bases between. Germline assignment: CDR1 MNHEY and CDR2 SVGAGI. The CDR3 covers 12 residues. The CDR3 here is CASSSGGNTIYF. In DNA, the CDR3 is TGTGCCAGCAGCTCAGGGGGAAACACCATATATTTT.

CDR3 amino acids: CASSLTGNKGYTF. For the CDR3, the DNA is TGTGCCAGCAGCTTAACCGGGAACAAGGGCTACACCTTC. The rearrangement joins TRBV7-9 to TRBJ1-2; D remains unclear. V gave up 2 bases and J gave up 8 bases, with 12 bases separating them. The germline V gene has CDR1 SEHNR and CDR2 FQNEAQ (reference sequence). The CDR3 covers 13 residues. Supplemented by reference TRBV7-9 and TRBJ1-2, the full variable domain reads DTGVSQNPRHKITKRGQNVTFRCDPISEHNRLYWYRQTLGQGPEFLTYFQNEAQLEKSRLLSDRFSAERPKGSFSTLEIQRTEQGDSAMYLCASSLTGNKGYTFGSGTRLTVV.

The gene calls are TRBV5-4 and TRBJ2-3, with 9 nucleotides matching TRBD2. V lost 3 bases to trimming and J lost 3 bases; unmatched junction nucleotides: 8. The germline gives CDR1 SGHNT, CDR2 YYREEE (reference sequence). The length of the CDR3 is 16 residues. The CDR3, as DNA: TGTGCCAGCAGCTCCCTCTTGAGCGGGGGGACAGATACGCAGTATTTT. Translating it yields CASSSLLSGGTDTQYF.

The chain carries TRBV6-6 and TRBJ2-7, with a possible D match to TRBD2 (6 bases). V was pared by 5 bases and J by 1 base, with 12 bases between. From germline, CDR1 is MNHNY and CDR2 SVGAGI (reference sequence). The CDR3 has 14 residues. CDR3 DNA sequence: TGTGCCAGCAGTACCCGGGACTTGTCCTACGAGCAGTACTTC. It yields the protein CASSTRDLSYEQYF.

This clone was picked up one time. The chain combines TRBV7-9 with TRBJ2-7; 7 bases are a match to TRBD2. The CDR3 loop spans 13 amino acids. J lost 6 bases, V lost 5 bases, and 7 bases had no gene match. In germline, CDR1 is SEHNR, CDR2 FQNEAQ (reference sequence). The CDR3 loop reads CASSPPGGGEQYF. The CDR3 DNA reads TGTGCCAGCAGCCCCCCCGGCGGGGGCGAGCAGTACTTC.

The rearrangement uses TRBV4-3 and TRBJ2-2; 8 nucleotides align to TRBD2. CDR3 length equals 16 residues. CDR1 is LGHNA and CDR2 is YSLEER in the germline V gene. With 1 base clipped from V and 7 bases from J, the junction kept 8 bases outside the gene matches. CDR3 sequence: CASSQAWAGGLGELFF. The CDR3 region has the DNA TGCGCCAGCAGCCAAGCTTGGGCGGGAGGTCTCGGGGAGCTGTTTTTT.

The J gene is TRBJ2-5, the V gene TRBV5-1, with 8 bases aligning to TRBD1. The CDR3 runs to 16 residues. V gave up 4 bases and J gave up 0 bases; unmatched junction bases: 8. Germline CDR1 SGHRS, CDR2 YFSETQ. The CDR3 region is CASSSSRDRYQETQYF. The CDR3 DNA reads TGCGCCAGCAGCAGCTCCCGGGACAGGTACCAAGAGACCCAGTACTTC.

V is TRBV18 and J is TRBJ1-2; 7 positions match TRBD1. CDR1 is KGHSH and CDR2 is LQKENI in the germline V gene. The CDR3 spans 14 residues. The junction had 7 bases not matched to a gene; V was cut back by 2 bases and J by 7 bases. For the CDR3, the DNA is TGTGCCAGCTCACCATCGGCGACAGGGCTTGGCTACACCTTC. Its protein product is CASSPSATGLGYTF.

CDR3 sequence: CASSPTGTGNEQFF. CDR3 DNA sequence: TGTGCCAGCAGTCCCACCGGGACAGGGAATGAGCAGTTCTTC. The chain has TRBV3-1 (or the pseudogene TRBV3-2) and TRBJ2-1; 9 positions match TRBD1. Germline-derived CDR1 and CDR2 are LGHDT and YNNKEL (reference sequence). The CDR3 has 14 residues. Germline trimming cut 6 bases from V and 7 bases from J; bases unmatched to any gene: 7.

The genes are TRBV7-9 and TRBJ2-7; D is perhaps TRBD1 (5 bases). Deletions cut 0 bases from V and 5 bases from J, with 8 bases between. CDR3 length equals 13 residues. Germline V gene data show CDR1 as SEHNR and CDR2 as FQNEAQ (reference sequence). CDR3 in amino acids: CASSLALRDEQYV. CDR3 bases: TGTGCCAGCAGCTTAGCGCTCAGGGACGAGCAGTACGTC.

The gene calls are TRBV2 and TRBJ2-5; D possibly corresponds to TRBD2 (6 bases). The V and J ends lost 2 bases and 4 bases respectively, with 23 bases between them. CDR1 and CDR2 (germline): SNHLY, FYNNEI. This CDR3 is built from 18 residues. CDR3 residues: CASSEQPPGSGFGETQYF. As DNA, the CDR3 is TGTGCCAGCAGTGAACAGCCCCCTGGGAGCGGGTTCGGAGAGACCCAGTACTTC.

In this sample, this clone turned up once. V and J are TRBV12-3 or TRBV12-4 and TRBJ1-1, with a weak D call TRBD1 (6 bases). The germline V and J ends were trimmed by 3 bases and 11 bases, with 16 bases remaining between them. The CDR3 is made up of 13 amino acids. The CDR3 DNA follows: TGTGCCAGCAGTTTTGGCAGGGGCCCCGGGGCTTTCTTT. This translates into CASSFGRGPGAFF.

V is TRBV30 and J is TRBJ1-2; possibly TRBD1 for D (6 bases). Per germline, CDR1 GTSNPN and CDR2 SVGIG (reference sequence). The CDR3 consists of 13 residues. V was pared by 3 bases and J by 7 bases, with 15 bases between. CDR3 bases: TGTGCCTGGAGCGTTACAGGGAACGGTGGCTACACCTTC. This gives the protein CAWSVTGNGGYTF.

This chain links TRBV6-5 with TRBJ1-6; no reliable D call. The CDR3 length is 14 residues. Germline CDR1 and CDR2: MNHEY and SVGAGI. The V end was cut by 4 bases, the J end by 7 bases, with 11 bases between. In DNA form, the CDR3 reads TGTGCCAGCAGTTCCCGGGTCCCGAATTCACCCCTCCACTTT. Residues: CASSSRVPNSPLHF.

This chain connects TRBV23-1 to TRBJ1-2; the D is unclear. TRBV23-1 is noted as an ORF with a role that remains uncertain. V was clipped by 7 bases and J by 0 bases, with 15 bases between them. The CDR3 spans 15 residues. The CDR3 DNA sequence: TGCGCCAGCACCCTGGTTGAGCGGACTAACTATGGCTACACCTTC. Protein product: CASTLVERTNYGYTF.

This sequence joins TRBV28 and TRBJ2-5; D is possibly TRBD2 (7 bases). Trimming removed 1 base from V and 4 bases from J, with 10 bases in between. The CDR3 loop spans 14 amino acids. The germline gives CDR1 MDHEN, CDR2 SYDVKM. CDR3 protein: CASSLLRGGETQYF. The CDR3 nucleotides read TGTGCCAGCAGTTTATTAAGGGGGGGAGAGACCCAGTACTTC.